This entry concerns a single T cell receptor beta chain. Its antigen is still unknown. TCRdb's copy holds only in-frame clones and misses some; the assay was immunoSEQ multiplex PCR. This table holds 65,000 to 85,000 clones, around 92% found once. The data originate from a study of OX40 agonist ivuxolimab in advanced cancers. Overall study results and limits: Patients who responded partially at 0.1-3.0 mg/kg showed clonal expansion ranking among the lowest.

The CDR3 totals 11 residues. Between the trimmed V and J ends, which lost 1 base and 7 bases, there was a span of 3 bases. Germline CDR1 SGHNT, CDR2 YYREEE (reference sequence). The TCR originated in an adult with an advanced solid tumor such as melanoma, head and neck, liver or kidney cancer. The material sequenced was CD4+ or CD8+ T cells sorted from blood, taken in a trial of the OX40 agonist ivuxolimab. The rearrangement joins TRBV5-4 to TRBJ2-1, with D unclear. CDR3 region: CASSLRNEQFF. The CDR3 DNA reads as TGTGCCAGCAGCTTGAGGAATGAGCAGTTCTTC.